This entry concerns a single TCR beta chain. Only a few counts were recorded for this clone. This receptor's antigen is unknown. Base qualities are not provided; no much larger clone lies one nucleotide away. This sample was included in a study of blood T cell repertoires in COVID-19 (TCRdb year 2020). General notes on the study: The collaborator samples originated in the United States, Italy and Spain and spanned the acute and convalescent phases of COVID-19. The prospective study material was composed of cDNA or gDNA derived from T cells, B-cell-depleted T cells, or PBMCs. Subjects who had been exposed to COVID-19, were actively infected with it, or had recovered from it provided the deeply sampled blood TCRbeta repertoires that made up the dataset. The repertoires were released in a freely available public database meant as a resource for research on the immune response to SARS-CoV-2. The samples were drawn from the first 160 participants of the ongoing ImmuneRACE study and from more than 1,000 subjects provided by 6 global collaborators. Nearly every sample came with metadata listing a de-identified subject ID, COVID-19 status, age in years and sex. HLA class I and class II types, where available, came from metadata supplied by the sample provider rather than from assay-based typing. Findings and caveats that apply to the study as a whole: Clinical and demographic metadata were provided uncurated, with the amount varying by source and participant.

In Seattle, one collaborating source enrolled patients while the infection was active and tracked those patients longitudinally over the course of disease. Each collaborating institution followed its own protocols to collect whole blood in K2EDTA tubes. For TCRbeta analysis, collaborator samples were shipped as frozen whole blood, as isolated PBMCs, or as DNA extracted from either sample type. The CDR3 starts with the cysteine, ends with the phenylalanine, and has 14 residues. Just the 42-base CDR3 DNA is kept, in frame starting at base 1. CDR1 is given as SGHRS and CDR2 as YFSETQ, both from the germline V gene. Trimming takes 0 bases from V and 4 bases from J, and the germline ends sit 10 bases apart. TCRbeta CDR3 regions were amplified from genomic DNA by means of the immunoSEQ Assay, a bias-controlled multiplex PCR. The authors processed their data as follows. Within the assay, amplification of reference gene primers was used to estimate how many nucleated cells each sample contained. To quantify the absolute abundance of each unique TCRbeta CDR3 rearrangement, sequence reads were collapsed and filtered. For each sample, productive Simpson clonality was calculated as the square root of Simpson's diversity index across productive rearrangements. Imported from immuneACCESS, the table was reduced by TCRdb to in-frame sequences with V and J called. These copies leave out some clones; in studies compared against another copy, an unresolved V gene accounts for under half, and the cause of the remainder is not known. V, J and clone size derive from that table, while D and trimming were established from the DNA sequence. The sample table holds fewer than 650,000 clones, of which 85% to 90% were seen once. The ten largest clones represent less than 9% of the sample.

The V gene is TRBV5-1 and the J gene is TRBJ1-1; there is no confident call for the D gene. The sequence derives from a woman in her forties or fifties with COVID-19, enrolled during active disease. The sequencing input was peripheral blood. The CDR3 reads CASSLGHTPTEAFF. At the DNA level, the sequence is TGCGCCAGCAGCTTGGGGCACACCCCCACTGAAGCTTTCTTT. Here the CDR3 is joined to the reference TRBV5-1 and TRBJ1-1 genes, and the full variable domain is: KAGVTQTPRYLIKTRGQQVTLSCSPISGHRSVSWYQQTPGQGLQFLFEYFSETQRNKGNFPGRFSGRQFSNSRSEMNVSTLELGDSALYLCASSLGHTPTEAFFGQGTRLTVV.